This T cell receptor (beta chain) originates from a study of beta chain features in type 1 diabetes. General study findings and limits: Shorter TCRB CDR3s, moderately but significantly so, marked every one of the four CD4+ subsets in Type 1 diabetes patients. In the patient group, naive, central memory and Treg TCRB repertoires seemed more alike than in the healthy donor group.

The whole isolated RNA underwent reverse transcription, so sequencing captured expressed TCRB transcripts. TCRdb keeps only in-frame clones here, not all; method: immunoSEQ multiplex PCR. The table lists approximately 360,000 clones, around 12% of them singletons. This clone was detected only a few times. Antigen unknown. The germline V gene encodes CDR1 MNHNS and CDR2 SASEGT. The V segment lost 6 bases and the J segment 6 bases; nucleotides outside the gene matches: 3. This CDR3 comprises 13 residues. The chain has TRBV6-1 and TRBJ2-3; 10 bases fit TRBD1. Sequencing was carried out using naive CD4+ T cells from blood. The source of this sequence is a woman younger than 35 with type 1 diabetes. The CDR3 DNA is TGTGCCAGCAGAAGACAGGGGGCGGATACGCAGTATTTT. Translating it yields CASRRQGADTQYF.